Included here is one TCR beta chain sequence, with context. Antigen specificity is unknown. This sample was included in a study of CD8+ T cells in alopecia areata. General study findings and limits: Normal skin's resident alphabeta T cells are sequenced alongside lesional scalp T cells.

After isolation, RNA underwent reverse transcription to generate cDNA as the sequencing template. Assay used: immunoSEQ multiplex PCR; TCRdb lists only in-frame clones, some missing. The sample carries about 180,000 clones, roughly 65% recorded once. Sorted populations comprised CD4+ and CD8+ T cells obtained from PBMCs. Sample: CD4+ T cells sorted from blood, taken at week 0. This receptor was identified in a human donor with alopecia areata.

CDR3 residues: CASRGSRGAYEQYF. For the CDR3, the DNA is TGTGCCAGCAGGGGAAGCCGGGGGGCCTACGAGCAGTACTTC. The rearrangement joins TRBV7-2 to TRBJ2-7; 7 nucleotides align to TRBD2. The V segment lost 6 bases and the J segment 2 bases; nucleotides outside the gene matches: 7. The CDR3 runs to 14 residues. The V gene's germline CDR1 is SGHTA and CDR2 FQGNSA.